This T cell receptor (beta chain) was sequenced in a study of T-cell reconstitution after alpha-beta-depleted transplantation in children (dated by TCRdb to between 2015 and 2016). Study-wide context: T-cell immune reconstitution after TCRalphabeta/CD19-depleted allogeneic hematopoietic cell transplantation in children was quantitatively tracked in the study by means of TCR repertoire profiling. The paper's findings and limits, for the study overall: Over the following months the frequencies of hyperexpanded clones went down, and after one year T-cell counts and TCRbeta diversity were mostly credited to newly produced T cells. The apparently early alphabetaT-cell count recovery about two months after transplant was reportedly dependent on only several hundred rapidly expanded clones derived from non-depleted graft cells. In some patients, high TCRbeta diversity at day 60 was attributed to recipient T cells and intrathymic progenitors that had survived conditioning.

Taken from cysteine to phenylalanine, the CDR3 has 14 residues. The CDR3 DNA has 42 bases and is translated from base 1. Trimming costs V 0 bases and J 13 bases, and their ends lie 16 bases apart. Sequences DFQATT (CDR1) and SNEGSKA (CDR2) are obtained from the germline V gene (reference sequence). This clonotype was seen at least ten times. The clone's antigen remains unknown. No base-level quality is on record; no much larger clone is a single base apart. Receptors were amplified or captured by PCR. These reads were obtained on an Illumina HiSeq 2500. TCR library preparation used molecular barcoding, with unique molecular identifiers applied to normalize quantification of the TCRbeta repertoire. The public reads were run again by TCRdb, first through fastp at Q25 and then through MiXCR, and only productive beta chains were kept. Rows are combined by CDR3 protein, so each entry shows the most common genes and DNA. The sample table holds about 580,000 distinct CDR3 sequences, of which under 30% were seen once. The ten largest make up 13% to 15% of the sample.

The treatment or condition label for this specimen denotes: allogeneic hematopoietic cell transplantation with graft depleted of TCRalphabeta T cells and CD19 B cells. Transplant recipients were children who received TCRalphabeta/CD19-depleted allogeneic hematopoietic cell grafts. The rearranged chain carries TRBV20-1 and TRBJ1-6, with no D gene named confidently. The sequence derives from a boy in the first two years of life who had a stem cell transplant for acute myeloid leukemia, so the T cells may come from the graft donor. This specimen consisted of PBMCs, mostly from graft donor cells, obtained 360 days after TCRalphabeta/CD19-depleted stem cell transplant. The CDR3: CSARDQGTTTPLHF. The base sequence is TGCAGTGCTAGAGATCAAGGCACCACCACCCCCCTCCACTTT.